Listed below are T cell receptor beta chains from one sample, sequenced in a study of blood T cells in healthy people across ages. TCRdb analysed the 5' RACE reads with MiXCR anew, one entry per CDR3 protein. The sample lists approximately 2,000,000 distinct CDR3 sequences; around 42% were seen once. Sequenced: blood. All receptors come from a human donor in good health. The CDR3 runs from the conserved cysteine through the conserved F or W. D genes are given only for firm matches. Not every row has a clone size; where given, it reads once, few, many or a size class.

>TRBJ2-7|few|.|14|TRBV2
TGTGCCAGCAGTATCAAGAGGACACCCACCCCGCAGTACTTC
CASSIKRTPTPQYF
>TRBJ1-4|.|TRBD1|16|TRBV7-3
TGTGCCAGCAGACTAAAAATACAGGGGGCGAATGAAAAACTGTTTTTT
CASRLKIQGANEKLFF
>TRBJ1-5|.|.|14|TRBV27
TGTGCCAGCAGTTCACCTGATTACCCGTTGCCCCAGCATTTT
CASSSPDYPLPQHF
>TRBJ2-1|few|TRBD2|13|TRBV2
TGTGCCAGCAACCAGGGACTAGCAAATGAGCAGTTCTTC
CASNQGLANEQFF
>TRBJ2-1|.|.|14|TRBV12-3/TRBV12-4
TGTGCCAGCAGTCTCAGAGAGTTATCAGATGAGCAGTTCTTC
CASSLRELSDEQFF
>TRBJ1-2|.|.|13|TRBV18
TGTGCCAGCTCACCTTCCGGGAAAGATGGCTACACCTTC
CASSPSGKDGYTF
>TRBJ2-2|once|TRBD1|18|TRBV12-3/TRBV12-4
TGTGCCAGCAGTTTACGTTTTGGGGACAGGGGCGTCGCCGGGGAGCTGTTTTTT
CASSLRFGDRGVAGELFF
>TRBJ2-1|.|.|17|TRBV7-2
TGTGCCAGCAGCTTATGGGGGGGCGGAATCTCCTACAATGAGCAGTTCTTC
CASSLWGGGISYNEQFF
>TRBJ2-3|.|.|15|TRBV12-3/TRBV12-4
TGTGCCAGCAGTTTAGGATATTTGGGAACAGATACGCAGTATTTT
CASSLGYLGTDTQYF
>TRBJ1-2|few|.|12|TRBV9
TGTGCCAGCAGGGAGGGTGGACGTGGCTACACCTTC
CASREGGRGYTF
>TRBJ2-5|few|TRBD1|15|TRBV20-1
TGCAGTGCTGGCCGGGACAGGGGAGGGGAAGAGACCCAGTACTTC
CSAGRDRGGEETQYF
>TRBJ2-3|.|.|16|TRBV18
TGTGCCAGCTCACACGATAGCCTCTTAAGCACAGATACGCAGTATTTT
CASSHDSLLSTDTQYF
>TRBJ2-4|.|.|15|TRBV21-1
TGTGCCAGCAGCAAAGGATGGCTACTAGCGGGGGGACAGTACTTC
CASSKGWLLAGGQYF
>TRBJ2-7|.|TRBD1|15|TRBV7-2
TGTGCCAGCAGCCAGACAACCGGGACAGGGGTCGACCAGTACTTC
CASSQTTGTGVDQYF
>TRBJ1-5|.|.|14|TRBV10-3
TGTGCCATCAGTGTCAGCCCGAGGGATCAGCCCCAGCATTTT
CAISVSPRDQPQHF
>TRBJ1-3|few|.|16|TRBV7-3
TGTGCCAGCAGCTTAGGGGGTCCCATCTCTGGAAACACCATATATTTT
CASSLGGPISGNTIYF
>TRBJ1-5|once|.|19|TRBV20-1
TGCAGTGCCCTATCGGTAGGCAGGGGTAATGAAATTTTTGGTCAGCCCCAGCATTTT
CSALSVGRGNEIFGQPQHF
>TRBJ2-6|many|.|15|TRBV7-9
TGTGCCAGCAGCTTACGACGTTCTGGGGCCAACGTCCTGACTTTC
CASSLRRSGANVLTF
>TRBJ2-1|.|TRBD1|17|TRBV11-2
TGTGCCAGCAGCATGCTCCCCCGGACAGGTTCCAACAATGAGCAGTTCTTC
CASSMLPRTGSNNEQFF
>TRBJ1-2|few|TRBD1|13|TRBV20-1
TGCAGTGCCCTGACAGGGATGAACTATGGCTACACCTTC
CSALTGMNYGYTF
>TRBJ2-5|few|.|15|TRBV14
TGTGCCAGCAGCCAAGGGGCGACTACCGAAGAGACCCAGTACTTC
CASSQGATTEETQYF
>TRBJ1-4|few|.|14|TRBV15
TGTGCCACCAGTCGGGGCGGCTCTAATGAAAAACTGTTTTTT
CATSRGGSNEKLFF
>TRBJ2-7|.|TRBD1|16|TRBV6-5
TGTGCCAGCAGTTACGAGTTTGGGACAGGGTTGCACGAGCAGTACTTC
CASSYEFGTGLHEQYF
>TRBJ1-2|few|.|12|TRBV20-1
TGCAGTGCTAGGTTCGGGGACGGTGGCTACACCTTC
CSARFGDGGYTF
>TRBJ2-4|.|.|14|TRBV29-1
TGCAGCGTTGTGAGTGGGATAGCCAAAAACATTCAGTACTTC
CSVVSGIAKNIQYF
>TRBJ2-7|few|TRBD1|16|TRBV6-5
TGTGCCAGCAAAAGGTCCGCAGGACAGGGGTTCTACGAGCAGTACTTC
CASKRSAGQGFYEQYF
>TRBJ2-6|few|.|19|TRBV5-1
TGCGCCAGCAGCAACAAATACAGGGTTGGAGACTCTGGGGCCAACGTCCTGACTTTC
CASSNKYRVGDSGANVLTF
>TRBJ2-3|.|TRBD1|15|TRBV9
TGTGCCAGCAGCGCCGGACAGGTCCCTAATGAAAAACTGTATTTT
CASSAGQVPNEKLYF
>TRBJ1-1|once|.|14|TRBV11-2
TGTGCCAGCAGCTTAGAGCAGTTTAACACTGAAGCTTTCTTT
CASSLEQFNTEAFF
>TRBJ1-6|.|.|15|TRBV5-1
TGCGCCAGCAGGACTCTTGGCGGAATGGATTCACCCCTCCACTTT
CASRTLGGMDSPLHF
>TRBJ2-5|.|TRBD2|16|TRBV5-4
TGTGCCAGCAGCATACTAGCGGGGGAACTCCAAGAGACCCAGTACTTC
CASSILAGELQETQYF
>TRBJ2-7|.|.|15|TRBV20-1
TGCAGTGTCCCTGTTAAAGGGGGGGACCCCTACGAGCAGTACTTC
CSVPVKGGDPYEQYF
>TRBJ2-5|.|.|16|TRBV12-3/TRBV12-4
TGTGCCAGCAGTTTAATTGCGTCGAACACACAAGGGACCCAGTACTTC
CASSLIASNTQGTQYF
>TRBJ1-1|.|.|15|TRBV25-1
TGTGCCAGCAGTGAACCGGGAAGGGGGAACACTGAAGCTTTCTTT
CASSEPGRGNTEAFF
>TRBJ1-6|.|.|13|TRBV28
TGTGCCAGCAGTTATGACGGAAATTCACCCCTCCACTTT
CASSYDGNSPLHF